Each of the 32 T cell receptor beta chains below was sequenced from the same sample in a study of blood T cells in healthy people across ages. Combining a sample-barcoded 5' primer with a J-beta primer mix, a second PCR ran for about 7 to 11 cycles. TCRdb ran MiXCR on the 5' RACE reads and lists one entry per CDR3 protein. The data contain some 700,000 distinct CDR3 sequences, roughly 43% of them singletons. The sample consisted of blood. These receptors came from a woman aged 60-70 years in good health.

This clonotype turned up a few times. The rearrangement joins TRBV19 to TRBJ2-6; D might be TRBD1 or TRBD2, each matching 5 bases. V lost 5 bases and J lost 0, with 8 bases in between. Germline V gene lookup returns CDR1 LNHDA and CDR2 SQIVND (reference sequence). There are 15 residues in the CDR3. DNA for the CDR3: TGTGCCAGTAGTGGGACCAGCTCTGGGGCCAACGTCCTGACTTTC. Encoded protein: CASSGTSSGANVLTF. Based on the CDR3 plus reference TRBV19 and TRBJ2-6, the full variable domain is DGGITQSPKYLFRKEGQNVTLSCEQNLNHDAMYWYRQDPGQGLRLIYYSQIVNDFQKGDIAEGYSVSREKKESFPLTVTSAQKNPTAFYLCASSGTSSGANVLTFGAGSRLTVL.

The chain joins TRBV29-1 to TRBJ2-2, with TRBD1 matching 8 bases. In germline, CDR1 is SQVTM, CDR2 ANQGSEA. The trim removed 7 bases at V and 1 base at J, leaving 5 bases unmatched. CDR3 length equals 14 residues. The DNA for the CDR3 is TGCAGCGCGTCAGGGGGCCTGAACACCGGGGAGCTGTTTTTT. Protein product: CSASGGLNTGELFF.

Comments on this clonotype: The junction does not match germline at one end; this may be a read error. In DNA, the CDR3 is TGTGCCAGCAGTTCCTTCGAAGGCCTCAATCGGCCCCAGCATTTT. Protein: CASSSFEGLNRPQHF. This chain joins TRBV6-6 and TRBJ1-5; D uncertain. CDR3 length equals 15 residues. Per the germline V gene, CDR1 is MNHNY and CDR2 is SVGAGI (reference sequence).

The chain carries TRBV4-3 and TRBJ1-6, with D possibly matching TRBD1 (5 bases). The germline V gene encodes CDR1 LGHNA and CDR2 YSLEER. V was clipped by 3 bases and J by 6 bases, with 18 bases between them. The CDR3 loop spans 17 amino acids. CDR3 sequence reads: CASSHIAGTGPNSPLHF. In nucleotides, the CDR3 is TGCGCCAGCAGCCATATTGCCGGGACGGGACCTAATTCACCCCTCCACTTT.

The genes are TRBV12-3 or TRBV12-4 and TRBJ2-1; the match to TRBD2 covers 9 bases. The J call is in doubt because the DNA end fits TRBJ2-7 better. This CDR3 has 16 amino acids. CDR3 sequence reads: CASSRGLATTYNEQYF. CDR3 DNA: TGTGCCAGCAGCCGCGGACTAGCGACTACCTACAATGAGCAGTACTTC.

The table lists this clonotype with a few counts. The chain employs TRBV28 and TRBJ2-3; D might be TRBD2 (6 bases). Germline V CDR1 and CDR2: MDHEN, SYDVKM. The V and J ends lost 3 bases and 2 bases respectively, with 9 bases between them. This CDR3 has 14 residues. As DNA, the CDR3 is TGTGCCAGCAGTTTGGGGACTCCCACAGATACGCAGTATTTT. Translated, it gives CASSLGTPTDTQYF. Complete variable domain (other parts from reference TRBV28 and TRBJ2-3): DVKVTQSSRYLVKRTGEKVFLECVQDMDHENMFWYRQDPGLGLRLIYFSYDVKMKEKGDIPEGYSVSREKKERFSLILESASTNQTSMYLCASSLGTPTDTQYFGPGTRLTVL.

This sequence joins TRBV20-1 and TRBJ1-6; 11 nucleotides match TRBD1. CDR3 length equals 14 residues. After removal of 4 bases from V and 7 bases from J, the junction contained 3 bases not matched to a gene. Germline CDR1 reads DFQATT; CDR2 reads SNEGSKA (reference sequence). Here the CDR3 reads CSAKGTGGNSPLHF. In nucleotides, the CDR3 is TGCAGTGCTAAAGGGACAGGGGGAAATTCACCCCTCCACTTT.

Ten or more counts support this clonotype. CDR3 in amino acids: CSASNRGPTEAFF. CDR3 DNA: TGCAGTGCCTCCAACAGGGGGCCTACTGAAGCTTTCTTT. This chain links TRBV20-1 with TRBJ1-1; 9 bases match TRBD1. The CDR3 loop spans 13 amino acids. V was clipped by 6 bases and J by 5 bases; unmatched bases: 7. Germline CDR1 DFQATT, CDR2 SNEGSKA (reference sequence).

The rearrangement uses TRBV10-1 and TRBJ2-7, with D unclear. CDR1 and CDR2 from the germline V gene are WNHNN and SYGVQD (reference sequence). This CDR3 has 14 residues. Trimming pared 3 bases from V and 1 base from J, leaving 10 bases between. CDR3 region: CASSDITGSYEQYF. The DNA for the CDR3 is TGCGCCAGCAGTGATATTACCGGATCCTACGAGCAGTACTTC.

The chain uses TRBV6-2 or TRBV6-3 and TRBJ2-7; tentatively, D is TRBD1 (6 bases). Trimming cost V 7 bases and J 0 bases, with 13 bases left between them. The CDR3 totals 14 residues. The germline CDR1 and CDR2 sequences are MNHEY and SVGEGT. The CDR3 bases are TGTGCCAGCAACCAACAGGGATTCTCCTACGAGCAGTACTTC. It codes for CASNQQGFSYEQYF.

DNA for the CDR3: TGTGCCAGCAGGCGTGAACACGGTCGGTACTCTGGGGCCAACGTCCTGACTTTC. Translated: CASRREHGRYSGANVLTF. V and J are TRBV6-2 or TRBV6-3 and TRBJ2-6, with unresolved D. V lost 6 bases and J 0 bases, leaving 18 bases between the germline ends. This CDR3 spans 18 amino acids. CDR1 is MNHEY, CDR2 SVGEGT, per germline.

This sequence joins TRBV3-1 and TRBJ2-1; perhaps TRBD1 as D (5 bases). V lost 4 bases, J lost 10 bases, and 11 bases lay in between. Germline CDR1 and CDR2: LGHDT and YNNKEL (reference sequence). The CDR3 length is 12 residues. The CDR3 reads CASSRISGEQFF. The CDR3 DNA reads as TGTGCCAGCAGCCGGATCTCAGGGGAGCAGTTCTTC.

The CDR3 is CASSQGPRGSSGANVLTF. CDR3 DNA sequence: TGCGCCAGCAGCCAAGGTCCGCGGGGCAGCTCTGGGGCCAACGTCCTGACTTTC. This sequence joins TRBV4-3 and TRBJ2-6; tentative D call: TRBD2 (6 bases). The CDR3 covers 18 residues. Trimming took off 1 base at V and 0 bases at J, with 13 bases between the two ends. CDR1 and CDR2 from the germline V gene are LGHNA and YSLEER.

Worth noting for this clonotype: A much bigger clone sits one base away, suggesting this may be a read error. V and J are TRBV5-1 and TRBJ2-1; 11 nucleotides match TRBD2. The tail of the sequence fits TRBJ2-7 better, so the J call may be wrong. Germline CDR1 SGHRS, CDR2 YFSETQ. The CDR3 covers 16 residues. CDR3 residues: CASSLTTSGGYNEQYF. The CDR3 nucleotides read TGCGCCAGCAGCTTGACAACTAGCGGGGGATACAATGAGCAGTACTTC.

This rearrangement joins TRBV27 to TRBJ2-5, with 10 nucleotides matching TRBD2. The CDR3 contains 17 residues. Per germline, CDR1 MNHEY and CDR2 SMNVEV (reference sequence). With V trimmed by 5 bases and J by 4 bases, 13 bases remained unmatched. Here the CDR3 DNA reads TGTGCCAGCAGTCCCGGGACTAGCGTGGGCATCGGAGAGACCCAGTACTTC. Protein product: CASSPGTSVGIGETQYF.

The chain carries TRBV7-3 and TRBJ2-2, with 11 bases fitting TRBD2. The CDR3 is made up of 17 amino acids. CDR1 and CDR2 from the germline V gene are SGHTA and FQGTGA. V shed 1 base and J 0 bases; nucleotides not matched to a gene: 1. CDR3 amino acids: CASSLIAGGPNTGELFF. The CDR3 DNA is TGTGCCAGCAGCTTAATAGCGGGGGGGCCGAACACCGGGGAGCTGTTTTTT. The full variable domain, rest sourced from reference TRBV7-3 and TRBJ2-2, is GAGVSQTPSNKVTEKGKYVELRCDPISGHTALYWYRQSLGQGPEFLIYFQGTGAADDSGLPNDRFFAVRPEGSVSTLKIQRTERGDSAVYLCASSLIAGGPNTGELFFGEGSRLTVL.

This clonotype was observed at least ten times. The chain combines TRBV7-2 with TRBJ2-1; no reliable D call. The CDR3 runs 15 residues. Germline loops: CDR1 SGHTA, CDR2 FQGNSA. V lost 1 base and J lost 4, with 11 bases in between. The CDR3 here is CASSLGSFGYNEQFF. Here the CDR3 DNA reads TGTGCCAGCAGCTTAGGGAGCTTTGGGTACAATGAGCAGTTCTTC.

This chain uses TRBV20-1 with TRBJ2-1; 11 bases agree with TRBD2. CDR3 length: 15 residues. Germline CDR1 and CDR2: DFQATT and SNEGSKA (reference sequence). Trimming removed 6 bases from V and 7 bases from J; junction bases left unmatched: 11. The DNA for the CDR3 is TGCAGTGCCAACCACCTAGCGGGGGGTTTGAATGAGCAGTTCTTC. Its protein is CSANHLAGGLNEQFF.

This chain links TRBV10-3 with TRBJ2-3, with 7 bases aligning to TRBD2. After removal of 6 bases from V and 2 bases from J, the junction contained 8 bases not matched to a gene. The CDR3 extends over 15 amino acids. Germline CDR1 and CDR2: ENHRY and SYGVKD. Here the CDR3 DNA reads TGTGCCATCAGAGAGGCTAGCGGACACACAGATACGCAGTATTTT. Its protein is CAIREASGHTDTQYF.

Points on this clonotype: A much more abundant neighbour one base away suggests this may be a read error. CDR3 residues: CSVEGLAGGLAYNEQYF. Written as DNA, the CDR3 is TGCAGCGTTGAAGGGCTAGCGGGAGGCCTAGCCTACAATGAGCAGTACTTC. This chain links TRBV29-1 with TRBJ2-5, with TRBD2 identical over 11 bases. Per germline, CDR1 SQVTM and CDR2 ANQGSEA. With V trimmed by 1 base and J by 11 bases, 18 bases remained unmatched. The length of the CDR3 is 17 residues.

The V gene is TRBV20-1, the J gene TRBJ2-3; 7 positions agree with TRBD1. The germline V gene has CDR1 DFQATT and CDR2 SNEGSKA (reference sequence). Trimming removed 2 bases from V and 0 bases from J; junction bases left unmatched: 2. The CDR3 has 14 residues. This chain's CDR3 is CSARQGVSTDTQYF. Here the CDR3 DNA reads TGCAGTGCTAGACAGGGGGTTAGCACAGATACGCAGTATTTT.

This clonotype was observed many times. The rearrangement uses TRBV28 and TRBJ2-7; 9 positions agree with TRBD1. From germline, CDR1 is MDHEN and CDR2 SYDVKM. This CDR3 is built from 15 residues. The ends lost 4 bases at V and 2 bases at J; junction bases unmatched: 6. In nucleotides, the CDR3 is TGTGCCAGCAGTTATGGGACAGGGATTCCCTACGAGCAGTACTTC. It yields the protein CASSYGTGIPYEQYF.

V and J are TRBV6-1 and TRBJ1-1; 7 bases map to TRBD1. In germline, CDR1 is MNHNS, CDR2 SASEGT. V was pared by 3 bases and J by 5 bases, with 9 bases of the junction left unmatched. There are 15 residues in the CDR3. The CDR3 spells CASSDGGGSVTEAFF. CDR3 nucleotide sequence: TGTGCCAGCAGTGATGGAGGGGGCTCGGTAACTGAAGCTTTCTTT.

The genes are TRBV4-1 and TRBJ2-7; 10 bases align to TRBD2. The CDR3 runs 14 residues. Per germline, CDR1 MGHRA and CDR2 YSYEKL. The V segment lost 5 bases and the J segment 6 bases; nucleotides outside the gene matches: 7. The CDR3 region has the DNA TGCGCCAGCAGCTCTCTAGCGGGAGTTCTCGAGCAGTACTTC. It specifies CASSSLAGVLEQYF.

This chain uses TRBV6-5 with TRBJ1-2; D call uncertain. CDR1 is MNHEY, CDR2 SVGAGI, per germline. The CDR3 consists of 13 residues. V lost 6 bases and J 2 bases, leaving 10 bases between the germline ends. Here the CDR3 DNA reads TGTGCCAGCAGGGGTACAGAGAACTATGGCTACACCTTC. This encodes CASRGTENYGYTF.

The V and J genes are TRBV29-1 and TRBJ2-5, with unresolved D. CDR1 is SQVTM and CDR2 is ANQGSEA in the germline V gene. This CDR3 comprises 13 residues. V was shortened by 3 bases and J by 2 bases, with 10 bases between the two germline ends. CDR3 nucleotide sequence: TGCAGCGTTGACGGTCAGAGGCAAGAGACCCAGTACTTC. Protein sequence: CSVDGQRQETQYF.

A few counts support this clonotype. This chain joins TRBV10-3 and TRBJ2-7, with 10 bases fitting TRBD1. V lost 4 bases, J lost 2 bases, and 5 bases stayed unmatched. There are 15 residues in the CDR3. The germline CDR1 and CDR2 sequences are ENHRY and SYGVKD. CDR3 DNA sequence: TGTGCCATCAGTGGTCCGGGACAGGGGACCTACGAGCAGTACTTC. Translation: CAISGPGQGTYEQYF.

This clonotype was detected a few times. This chain uses TRBV20-1 with TRBJ2-3; 9 bases agree with TRBD2. The CDR3 is 13 amino acids. J gave up 6 bases and V 6 bases, and 7 bases lay outside the gene matches. Germline V gene lookup returns CDR1 DFQATT and CDR2 SNEGSKA (reference sequence). The DNA of the CDR3 is TGCAGTGCCCCACGGAGCGGGGGGGATACGCAGTATTTT. Translated: CSAPRSGGDTQYF.

This chain links TRBV6-1 with TRBJ2-5; D could derive from TRBD1 or TRBD2 (5 bases each). V lost 3 bases and J lost 2, with 19 bases in between. Germline lookup yields CDR1 MNHNS and CDR2 SASEGT. This CDR3 region has 17 residues. CDR3: CASSDAQGVGRQETQYF. The CDR3 bases are TGTGCCAGCAGTGACGCTCAGGGAGTAGGGCGGCAAGAGACCCAGTACTTC.

This clonotype was recorded a few times. The chain carries TRBV12-3 or TRBV12-4 and TRBJ2-3; 9 nucleotides line up with TRBD1. This CDR3 has 14 amino acids. V shed 4 bases, J shed 4 bases, and the junction held 3 bases outside the gene matches. Here the CDR3 reads CASSSRQGADTQYF. CDR3 in DNA: TGTGCCAGCAGTTCCAGACAGGGGGCAGATACGCAGTATTTT.

This chain joins TRBV12-3 or TRBV12-4 and TRBJ2-1, with D possibly matching TRBD1 (7 bases). The CDR3 spans 15 residues. The V end was cut by 1 base, the J end by 13 bases, with 20 bases between. The CDR3 reads CASSLVQGGTETQFF. The CDR3 DNA follows: TGTGCCAGCAGTTTAGTGCAGGGGGGAACGGAGACCCAGTTCTTC.

This sequence joins TRBV5-1 and TRBJ2-2, with 12 bases fitting TRBD2. V shed 0 bases, J shed 5 bases, and the junction held 14 bases outside the gene matches. Germline CDR1 SGHRS, CDR2 YFSETQ. CDR3 length equals 20 residues. The CDR3 spells CASSLARTSGDPAGTGELFF. CDR3 nucleotide sequence: TGCGCCAGCAGCTTGGCCAGGACTAGCGGGGACCCCGCGGGAACCGGGGAGCTGTTTTTT.